This T cell receptor (beta chain) comes out of a study of T cell responses to AZD1222 COVID-19 vaccine. Notes on the study in general: Donors skewed white British and female; clonal diversity was possibly underestimated.

Measured with immunoSEQ multiplex PCR; TCRdb has only the in-frame clones, and not every one. The repertoire holds approximately 130,000 clones, with 80% to 95% as singletons. Per germline, CDR1 SGDLS and CDR2 YYNGEE. CDR3 length: 15 residues. The V end lost 0 bases, the J end lost 7 bases, and 13 bases lay between the germline ends. A word on this clone: The antigen remains undetermined.

This clonotype originated in an adult who received the MenACWY meningococcal vaccine as a control. The chain joins TRBV9 to TRBJ1-4; perhaps TRBD1 as D (5 bases). Sequences were derived from peripheral blood, sampled 28 days after the second dose of the MenACWY control vaccine. The CDR3 bases are TGTGCCAGCAGCGTAGGCGCAGGGCCGTTTGAAAAACTGTTTTTT. It specifies CASSVGAGPFEKLFF.